This T cell receptor beta chain comes out of a study of siplizumab effects on memory and regulatory T cells. As regards this clone: The antigen remains undetermined.

This CDR3 contains 16 residues. The study assayed roughly 91,000 TCR templates per sample. The protocol was immunoSEQ multiplex PCR, while the TCRdb copy is restricted to in-frame clones and leaves out a portion. The data hold approximately 120,000 clones, with 90% to 95% observed a single time. Study outcomes and limitations: Alloreactive clones mapping to unstimulated subsets formed only a minor fraction. Greater diversity than memory cells seemed evident in naive T cells, which also appeared to be major alloresponse contributors. Naive-or-memory phenotypes were unassignable for roughly 80-96% of proliferating CD4+ or CD8+ clones.

The V call is TRBV21-1, the J call TRBJ1-2; the D segment call TRBD1 is taken from the table without a DNA check. TRBV21-1 is termed a pseudogene. The receptor comes from a human donor in good health. The source material was non-Treg CD4+ T cells sorted from blood. The CDR3 protein is CASSKEEGQGPYGYTF. The CDR3 bases are TGTGCCAGCAGCAAAGAAGAGGGACAGGGACCCTATGGCTACACCTTC.